Listed below are T cell receptor beta chains from one sample, sequenced in a study of blood T cells in healthy people across ages. TCRdb passed the 5' RACE reads through MiXCR, listing each CDR3 protein once. The data contain 780,000 or so distinct CDR3 sequences, more than 20% of them singletons. The sample also formed part of further work on T cells of mothers and their children.

Sequences were obtained from blood. These receptors came from a boy aged 5-17 years in good health. Both conserved end residues are part of each CDR3. Each record gives: clone size, V gene, J gene, D gene, CDR3 DNA, CDR3 protein. A D gene is named only where the DNA matches it firmly. Clone size is stated in some rows and not others, as once, few, many or a class when expanded.

>-|TRBV28|TRBJ2-7|TRBD1
TGTGCCAGCGGGGCCAGGGGGCCCTACGAGCAGTACTTC
CASGARGPYEQYF
>-|TRBV6-4|TRBJ1-2|-
TGTGCCAGCGGCGGGGACTCAAGGAAGGCGGACTATGGCTGCACCTTC
CASGGDSRKADYGCTF
>many|TRBV7-6|TRBJ2-1|-
TGTGCCAGCAGCTTAGACCCCTACAATGAGCAGTTCTTC
CASSLDPYNEQFF
>-|TRBV20-1|TRBJ2-5|-
TGCAGTGCTAGAGAATTGGGGGGCGGGGAGACCCAGTACTTC
CSARELGGGETQYF
>-|TRBV5-1|TRBJ2-5|-
TGCGCCAGCAGCTTTATCCTCTCGACGGTCGGGGGGACCCAGTACTTC
CASSFILSTVGGTQYF
>few|TRBV25-1|TRBJ2-7|TRBD1
TGTGCCAGCAGTGGGGTGGGACAGGGTTCTTTGGACGAGCAGTACTTC
CASSGVGQGSLDEQYF
>few|TRBV12-3/TRBV12-4|TRBJ2-5|TRBD2
TGTGCCAGCAGCTTACTAGCGGGGAAAGAGACCCAGTACTTC
CASSLLAGKETQYF
>-|TRBV6-6|TRBJ2-7|-
TGTGCCAGCAGTTACTCGAATAACTCAGGGCCCTACGAGCAGTACTTC
CASSYSNNSGPYEQYF
>-|TRBV4-2|TRBJ2-7|TRBD1
TGTGCCAGCAGCCACGGGACAGGGGCGGAGGTATCCGAGCAGTACTTC
CASSHGTGAEVSEQYF
>-|TRBV20-1|TRBJ2-1|-
TGCAGTGCTTTAGGAACAGATTACAATGAGCAGTTCTTC
CSALGTDYNEQFF
>-|TRBV13|TRBJ2-2|-
TGTGCCAGCAGCTTCGTGGGGGCGAACACCGGGGAGCTGTTTTTT
CASSFVGANTGELFF
>-|TRBV27|TRBJ2-1|-
TGTGCCAGCAGTTTGGTCCCAACCACTTATGAGCAGTTCTTC
CASSLVPTTYEQFF
>few|TRBV20-1|TRBJ2-5|TRBD2
TGCAGTGCTGGGGCTAGCGGGAGGGGCCAACACCCCGAGACCCAGTACTTC
CSAGASGRGQHPETQYF
>-|TRBV28|TRBJ2-3|TRBD2
TGTGCCAGCAGTTGGAGGACTAGAGGAGATACGCAGTATTTT
CASSWRTRGDTQYF
>few|TRBV28|TRBJ2-3|-
TGTGCCAGCAGTCCAGGCATTGGCACAGATACGCAGTATTTT
CASSPGIGTDTQYF
>-|TRBV20-1|TRBJ2-2|-
TGCAGTGCTTCGGGGGGCTACACCGGGGAGCTGTTTTTT
CSASGGYTGELFF
>-|TRBV28|TRBJ1-1|-
TGTGCCAGCGGTAGGGCTTTCTTT
CASGRAFF
>few|TRBV6-2/TRBV6-3|TRBJ2-5|TRBD2
TGTGCCAGCAGTCCCCTCGGACTAGCGGGACGGGAGACCCAGTACTTC
CASSPLGLAGRETQYF
>-|TRBV5-1|TRBJ1-6|-
TGCGCCAGCAGCTTGTGGGCAGGGAGCTCCTATAATTCACCCCTCCACTTT
CASSLWAGSSYNSPLHF
>-|TRBV6-6|TRBJ2-3|TRBD1
TGTGCCAGCAGCGAAACCGGGACAGGGCTCGAAGATACGCAGTATTTT
CASSETGTGLEDTQYF
>few|TRBV7-3|TRBJ2-1|-
TGTGCCAGCAGCCTATGGGGGTACGATGAGCAGTTCTTC
CASSLWGYDEQFF
>-|TRBV5-1|TRBJ2-3|-
TGCGCCAGCAGCACCGCGCTTAGCACAGATACGCAGTATTTT
CASSTALSTDTQYF
>-|TRBV29-1|TRBJ2-7|-
TGCAGCGTTCAAAACCGGGACACCGCCTACGAGCAGTACTTC
CSVQNRDTAYEQYF
>many|TRBV18|TRBJ1-1|-
TGTGCCAGCTCACCACAGGGAGGGAACACTGAAGCTTTCTTT
CASSPQGGNTEAFF
>few|TRBV13|TRBJ2-7|-
TGTGCCAGCAGCTTACAGGACAGAGACGCCTACGAGCAGTACTTC
CASSLQDRDAYEQYF
>-|TRBV7-9|TRBJ2-7|-
TGTGCCAGCAGCTTCCCCGGCGAGCAGTACTTC
CASSFPGEQYF
>-|TRBV5-4|TRBJ2-5|-
TGTGCCAGCAGCGGGGGGCCGGAACAAGAGACCCAGTACTTC
CASSGGPEQETQYF
>-|TRBV7-2|TRBJ1-3|-
TGTGCCAGCAGCTCGACCCCCAGAAACACCATATATTTT
CASSSTPRNTIYF
>-|TRBV29-1|TRBJ2-5|TRBD1
TGCAGCGCCGAACAGGGGGCGGGAGAGACCCAGTACTTC
CSAEQGAGETQYF
>-|TRBV5-1|TRBJ2-1|-
TGCGCCACCAACACAGGAGTAAGCTCCTACAATGAGCAGTTCTTC
CATNTGVSSYNEQFF
>few|TRBV4-3|TRBJ2-2|-
TGCGCCAGCAGCCAAGTCAGAATGGCAGAGAACACCGGGGAGCTGTTTTTT
CASSQVRMAENTGELFF
>-|TRBV4-3|TRBJ2-5|-
TGCGCCAGCAGCCAGGAACTAGCTCTTAACCAGTACTTC
CASSQELALNQYF
>few|TRBV29-1|TRBJ2-1|TRBD2
TGCAGCGTTGAATCCGTCAGCGGGAATTACAATGAGCAGTTCTTC
CSVESVSGNYNEQFF
>many|TRBV7-9|TRBJ2-7|TRBD1
TGTGCCAGCAGCTTAGCGCTAGGGACAGCGACGCAGTACTTC
CASSLALGTATQYF
>few|TRBV5-1|TRBJ2-7|-
TGCGCCAGCACCAAGGGAGGGGGTTCTAGCGAGCAGTACTTC
CASTKGGGSSEQYF
>-|TRBV5-1|TRBJ1-4|-
TGCGCCAGCAGCTCTTCGGTGGGAGGGGTCCGCGAAAAACTGTTTTTT
CASSSSVGGVREKLFF
>-|TRBV29-1|TRBJ2-7|-
TGCAGCGTCGTGAATCCCGGGTTTCACGAGCAGTACTTC
CSVVNPGFHEQYF
>-|TRBV5-5|TRBJ2-5|TRBD1
TGTGCCAGCAGCAAAGGACAGGGCCAAGAGACCCAGTACTTC
CASSKGQGQETQYF
>many|TRBV7-6|TRBJ2-7|-
TGTGCCAGCAGCTTAGCTGGAACAGGGTACGAGCAGTACTTC
CASSLAGTGYEQYF
>-|TRBV28|TRBJ2-5|-
TGTGCCAGCACCCCTTTGTGGCTAGAAGAGACCCAGTACTTC
CASTPLWLEETQYF
>-|TRBV29-1|TRBJ2-2|TRBD1
TGCAGCGTTGAAAGGGACAGGGAGAGGGCCGGGGAGCTGTTTTTT
CSVERDRERAGELFF
>-|TRBV6-2/TRBV6-3|TRBJ2-7|TRBD1
TGTGCCAGCAGTTACCGGACAGGGGGCAGGTACGAGCAGTACTTC
CASSYRTGGRYEQYF
>-|TRBV5-5|TRBJ2-1|-
TGTGCCAGCAGCTCGCTGGCGGGCCCGACCAAATTATCATACAATGAGCAGTTCTTC
CASSSLAGPTKLSYNEQFF
>few|TRBV7-9|TRBJ1-4|-
TGTGCCAGCAGCTTAAAGGGGATTAATGAAAAACTGTTTTTT
CASSLKGINEKLFF
>few|TRBV27|TRBJ2-1|TRBD2
TGTGCCAGCAAGACCCTAGCGGCTCAGAGGAGTGAGCAGTTCTTC
CASKTLAAQRSEQFF
>few|TRBV10-3|TRBJ2-2|-
TGTGCCATCAGCCCAAAGGCGGAAGACACCGGGGAGCTGTTTTTT
CAISPKAEDTGELFF
>few|TRBV20-1|TRBJ2-1|-
TGCAGTGCTAATCCGGCGGAAAGCTCCTACAATGAGCAGTTCTTC
CSANPAESSYNEQFF
>few|TRBV20-1|TRBJ2-5|-
TGCAGTGCTAGAGTCCCGCCTAAGTTATCGGGAGTAGGAGAGACCCAGTACTTC
CSARVPPKLSGVGETQYF
>-|TRBV7-6|TRBJ2-5|TRBD2
TGTGCCAGCAGCCAAGGATTGGGGGGGGAGACCCAGTACTTC
CASSQGLGGETQYF
>-|TRBV15|TRBJ2-2|-
TGTGCCACCAGCGGATCGGCGCGGGAAAGAAACACCGGGGAGCTGTTTTTT
CATSGSARERNTGELFF
>few|TRBV28|TRBJ1-1|-
TGTGCCAGCAGTCTCATAGGAAACACTGGAGCTTTCTTT
CASSLIGNTGAFF
>-|TRBV20-1|TRBJ1-1|-
TGCAGTGCTACCAGGAGGGGGGCGCGAACTGAAGCTTTCTTT
CSATRRGARTEAFF
>-|TRBV18|TRBJ2-3|TRBD2
TGTGCCATCTCGCCCCCACGGGGGGGGGCAGATACGCAGTATTTT
CAISPPRGGADTQYF
>-|TRBV27|TRBJ1-2|TRBD1
TGTGCCAGCAGTTTAACTACAGCACAGGGGAGCTATGGCTACACCTTC
CASSLTTAQGSYGYTF
>-|TRBV4-3|TRBJ2-5|-
TGCGCCAGCAGCCCTGGGTGGTCAGGGGAGACCCAGTACTTC
CASSPGWSGETQYF
>-|TRBV4-1|TRBJ1-2|-
TGCGCCAGCAGCCTTGATCTGCTAGGGGGCTACACCTTC
CASSLDLLGGYTF
>once|TRBV5-1|TRBJ1-1|TRBD1
TGCGCCAGCACCCGAGACGGACAGGGGGGCACTGAAGCTTTCTTT
CASTRDGQGGTEAFF
>-|TRBV28|TRBJ2-1|-
TGTGCCAGCAGGGGGTGGGGGGAATCCTACAATGAGCAGGTCTTC
CASRGWGESYNEQVF
>few|TRBV7-2|TRBJ1-2|TRBD1
TGTGCCAGCAGCTTAGATGGACAGGCCTATGGCTACACCTTC
CASSLDGQAYGYTF